This T cell receptor beta chain was retrieved from a study of beta chain features in type 1 diabetes. Study-wide context: Over all samples combined, over 85 million sorted cells were examined.

Expressed TCRB transcripts were sequenced because the entire RNA isolate underwent reverse transcription. Method: immunoSEQ multiplex PCR; TCRdb's copy keeps in-frame clones and lacks some. The table lists roughly 340,000 clones, 10% to 15% of them singletons. In regard to this clone: Its antigen remains unknown.

The study, taken as a whole, reports: Moderate but significant shortening of TCRB CDR3s was recorded in all four CD4+ subsets from Type 1 diabetes patients.

Sample: naive CD4+ T cells from blood. The TCR originated in a young woman with type 1 diabetes.

The CDR3 sequence is CATTRGGTDTQYF. The CDR3 DNA is TGTGCCACCACCCGGGGGGGCACAGATACGCAGTATTTT. The genes are TRBV15 and TRBJ2-3; TRBD2 matches at 7 bases. The CDR3 totals 13 residues. From germline, CDR1 is LNHNV and CDR2 YYDKDF (reference sequence). After removal of 7 bases from V and 1 base from J, the junction contained 2 bases not matched to a gene.